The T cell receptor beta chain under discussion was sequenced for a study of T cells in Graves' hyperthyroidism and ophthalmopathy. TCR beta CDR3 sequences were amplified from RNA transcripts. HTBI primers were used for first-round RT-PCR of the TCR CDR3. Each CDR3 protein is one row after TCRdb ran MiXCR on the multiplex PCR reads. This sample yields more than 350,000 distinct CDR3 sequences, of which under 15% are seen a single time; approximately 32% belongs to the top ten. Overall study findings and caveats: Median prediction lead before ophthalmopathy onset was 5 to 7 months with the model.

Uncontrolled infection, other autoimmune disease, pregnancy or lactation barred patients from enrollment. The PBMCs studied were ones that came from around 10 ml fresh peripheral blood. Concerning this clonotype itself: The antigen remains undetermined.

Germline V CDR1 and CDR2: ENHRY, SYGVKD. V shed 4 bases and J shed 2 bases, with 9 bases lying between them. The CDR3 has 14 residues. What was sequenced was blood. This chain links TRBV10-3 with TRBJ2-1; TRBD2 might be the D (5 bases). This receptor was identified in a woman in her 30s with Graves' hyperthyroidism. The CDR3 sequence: CAISVDGAYNEQFF. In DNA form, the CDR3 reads TGTGCCATCAGTGTAGACGGGGCCTACAATGAGCAGTTCTTC.